Shown below are 32 T cell receptor beta chains from a single sample sequenced in a study of brain T cells in children with intractable seizures. As to time point: blood from clinic visit 5 months post-surgery; TSC patient then seizure free. Data came from immunoSEQ multiplex PCR; TCRdb stores just in-frame clones and leaves some out. The table includes 300,000 to 400,000 clones, nearly 95% detected once. This specimen consisted of peripheral blood, obtained more than 4 months after surgery. These receptors were obtained from a boy under two years old with tuberous sclerosis and intractable seizures.

The chain uses TRBV29-1 and TRBJ2-1; 8 nucleotides match TRBD2. The CDR3 is made up of 13 amino acids. Germline V gives CDR1 SQVTM, CDR2 ANQGSEA. The J segment lost 8 bases and the V segment lost 1 base, leaving 4 bases of the junction unmatched. In DNA, the CDR3 is TGCAGCGTTGAAGCGGGGGGGATCGATGAGCAGTTCTTC. This encodes CSVEAGGIDEQFF.

The V and J genes are TRBV9 and TRBJ1-1, with D hard to call. V was shortened by 0 bases and J by 4 bases, with 13 bases between the two germline ends. The germline CDR1 and CDR2 sequences are SGDLS and YYNGEE. The CDR3 covers 15 residues. CDR3 DNA sequence: TGTGCCAGCAGCGTAGCTCCGGAGGGAGTCACTGAAGCTTTCTTT. Its translation: CASSVAPEGVTEAFF. Drawing the rest from reference TRBV9 and TRBJ1-1, the complete variable domain is DSGVTQTPKHLITATGQRVTLRCSPRSGDLSVYWYQQSLDQGLQFLIQYYNGEERAKGNILERFSAQQFPDLHSELNLSSLELGDSALYFCASSVAPEGVTEAFFGQGTRLTVV.

The rearrangement joins TRBV5-4 to TRBJ2-3; 10 positions agree with TRBD1. Germline CDR1 SGHNT, CDR2 YYREEE (reference sequence). CDR3 length equals 17 residues. V gave up 0 bases and J gave up 2 bases; unmatched junction bases: 6. CDR3 region: CASSLGPGQGFTDTQYF. The CDR3 DNA reads as TGTGCCAGCAGCTTGGGACCGGGACAGGGGTTCACAGATACGCAGTATTTT.

The chain joins TRBV3-1 (or the pseudogene TRBV3-2) to TRBJ2-5; 8 positions agree with TRBD2. With V trimmed by 1 base and J by 0 bases, 10 bases remained unmatched. The CDR3 spans 18 residues. Germline V gene sequence: CDR1 LGHDT, CDR2 YNNKEL (reference sequence). In DNA form, the CDR3 reads TGTGCCAGCAGCCAAGGGGGGGCTAGCGGGTGGTACCAAGAGACCCAGTACTTC. Protein: CASSQGGASGWYQETQYF.

The rearrangement links TRBV11-3 to TRBJ1-6; 9 bases are a match to TRBD1. The CDR3 has 14 residues. Per germline, CDR1 SGHNT and CDR2 YENEEA. The junction had 6 bases not matched to a gene; V was cut back by 5 bases and J by 10 bases. The CDR3, as DNA: TGTGCCAGCAGCGACCGGACAGGGGCCTCACCCCTCCACTTT. Protein product: CASSDRTGASPLHF.

The chain uses TRBV2 and TRBJ2-7, with 10 bases identical to TRBD1. Germline-derived CDR1 and CDR2 are SNHLY and FYNNEI. The trim removed 2 bases at V and 4 bases at J, leaving 8 bases unmatched. The CDR3 runs to 16 residues. The CDR3 DNA reads as TGTGCCAGCAGTGAACCGGGACAGGGGAGAAAATACGAGCAGTACTTC. It is translated as CASSEPGQGRKYEQYF.

This chain links TRBV5-6 with TRBJ1-6; D is unclear. This CDR3 has 13 amino acids. Germline V gene lookup returns CDR1 SGHDT and CDR2 YYEEEE. Trimming removed 2 bases from V and 7 bases from J, with 7 bases in between. In nucleotides, the CDR3 is TGTGCCAGCAGCTTCGGGGTAAATTCACCCCTCCACTTT. This codes for CASSFGVNSPLHF.

The genes are TRBV29-1 and TRBJ2-4; perhaps TRBD1 as D (6 bases). This CDR3 has 13 residues. V lost 4 bases and J lost 3, with 10 bases in between. CDR1 SQVTM and CDR2 ANQGSEA come from the germline V gene. The CDR3 sequence: CSVGTDIKNIQYF. In DNA form, the CDR3 reads TGCAGCGTTGGGACAGACATCAAAAACATTCAGTACTTC.

The chain links TRBV28 to TRBJ1-6; D call uncertain. The CDR3 runs 14 residues. Per the germline V gene, CDR1 is MDHEN and CDR2 is SYDVKM. Trimming pared 4 bases from V and 15 bases from J, leaving 19 bases between. CDR3: CASSSTAIGSVLHF. In nucleotides, the CDR3 is TGTGCCAGCAGTTCCACAGCCATAGGCAGTGTCCTCCACTTT.

The chain is built from TRBV3-1 (or the pseudogene TRBV3-2) and TRBJ1-2, with 7 bases identical to TRBD1. This CDR3 is built from 14 residues. With 1 base clipped from V and 9 bases from J, the junction kept 8 bases outside the gene matches. Germline values: CDR1 LGHDT, CDR2 YNNKEL (reference sequence). The CDR3 spells CASSQVKGAGSYTF. The CDR3 coding sequence is TGTGCCAGCAGCCAAGTGAAGGGGGCCGGAAGCTACACCTTC.

The V and J genes are TRBV5-1 and TRBJ2-7; 7 positions agree with TRBD1. From germline, CDR1 is SGHRS and CDR2 YFSETQ. V was clipped by 4 bases and J by 6 bases; unmatched bases: 10. This CDR3 has 14 residues. CDR3 in amino acids: CASSPGQTAGEQYF. Written as DNA, the CDR3 is TGCGCCAGCAGCCCGGGACAGACGGCCGGCGAGCAGTACTTC.

This chain links TRBV28 with TRBJ2-1, with D tentatively TRBD1 or TRBD2 (7 bases each). Looked up from germline, CDR1 is MDHEN and CDR2 is SYDVKM. V lost 2 bases to trimming and J lost 3 bases, with 11 bases between them. The CDR3 contains 15 residues. CDR3 sequence: CASSLGRGGYNEQFF. The CDR3 region has the DNA TGTGCCAGCAGTTTAGGCAGGGGGGGCTACAATGAGCAGTTCTTC.

The V and J genes are TRBV7-3 and TRBJ2-6; D could derive from TRBD1 or TRBD2 (5 bases each). The germline V gene has CDR1 SGHTA and CDR2 FQGTGA. This CDR3 has 16 residues. V lost 1 base and J 0 bases, leaving 7 bases between the germline ends. This CDR3 reads CASSLRGNSGANVLTF. The CDR3 nucleotides are TGTGCCAGCAGCTTAAGGGGGAACTCTGGGGCCAACGTCCTGACTTTC.

V gene TRBV4-2 combines with J gene TRBJ2-2; TRBD1 matches 7 bases. The CDR3 extends over 16 amino acids. Germline CDR1 reads LGHNA; CDR2 reads YNFKEQ. Unmatched junction bases numbered 9, after V lost 4 bases and J lost 4 bases. The chain's CDR3 is CASSRLGGAGTGELFF. CDR3 in DNA: TGTGCCAGCAGCCGGCTAGGGGGCGCGGGCACCGGGGAGCTGTTTTTT.

This clone appeared once. J is TRBJ1-1 and V is TRBV5-4, with 10 bases lining up with TRBD1. This CDR3 contains 15 residues. Unmatched junction bases numbered 4, after V lost 4 bases and J lost 1 base. CDR1 SGHNT and CDR2 YYREEE come from the germline V gene (reference sequence). The CDR3 sequence: CASSPGQGTNTEAFF. The CDR3, as DNA: TGTGCCAGCAGCCCGGGACAGGGGACGAACACTGAAGCTTTCTTT.

The chain couples TRBV19 to TRBJ1-2; 11 positions match TRBD1. Germline CDR1 is LNHDA and CDR2 is SQIVND (reference sequence). The CDR3 covers 15 residues. The J segment lost 5 bases and the V segment lost 5 bases, leaving 7 bases of the junction unmatched. The CDR3 protein is CASSSGTGGAYGYTF. CDR3 DNA sequence: TGTGCCAGTAGTTCCGGGACAGGGGGTGCATATGGCTACACCTTC.

The gene calls are TRBV29-1 and TRBJ2-2; TRBD1 might be the D (6 bases). Germline-derived CDR1 and CDR2 are SQVTM and ANQGSEA. The CDR3 is 15 residues long. V was trimmed by 0 bases and J by 1 base, leaving 9 bases between them. CDR3: CSVEDGGRNTGELFF. The CDR3 region has the DNA TGCAGCGTTGAAGATGGGGGCAGGAACACCGGGGAGCTGTTTTTT.

V and J are TRBV19 and TRBJ2-1; TRBD1 aligns across 8 bases. This CDR3 is 15 amino acids long. V gave up 3 bases and J gave up 3 bases; unmatched junction bases: 4. Per the germline V gene, CDR1 is LNHDA and CDR2 is SQIVND (reference sequence). The CDR3 here is CASSMRDRYYNEQFF. For the CDR3, the DNA is TGTGCCAGTAGTATGAGGGACAGGTACTACAATGAGCAGTTCTTC. Full variable domain (outside the CDR3, taken from reference TRBV19 and TRBJ2-1): DGGITQSPKYLFRKEGQNVTLSCEQNLNHDAMYWYRQDPGQGLRLIYYSQIVNDFQKGDIAEGYSVSREKKESFPLTVTSAQKNPTAFYLCASSMRDRYYNEQFFGPGTRLTVL.

CDR3 loop: CASGNLGRNTGELFF. The CDR3 DNA reads as TGTGCCAGCGGGAATCTGGGAAGGAACACCGGGGAGCTGTTTTTT. The gene calls are TRBV27 and TRBJ2-2; no clear D gene. The ends were cut back, 8 bases at V and 1 base at J, with 14 bases in the middle. The length of the CDR3 is 15 residues. Germline V lookup: CDR1 MNHEY, CDR2 SMNVEV (reference sequence).

The V gene is TRBV6-5, the J gene TRBJ1-5, with D uncertain. The CDR3 runs 14 residues. Germline V gene lookup returns CDR1 MNHEY and CDR2 SVGAGI. Trimming removed 7 bases at V and 0 bases at J, with 10 bases between. The DNA for the CDR3 is TGTGCCAGCATAGAGCGGTTTAGCAATCAGCCCCAGCATTTT. Its protein is CASIERFSNQPQHF.

The chain has TRBV6-2 or TRBV6-3 and TRBJ2-7, with D perhaps matching TRBD1 (6 bases). Germline CDR1 and CDR2: MNHEY and SVGEGT. Deletions cut 4 bases from V and 5 bases from J, with 9 bases between. The CDR3 loop spans 12 amino acids. This chain's CDR3 is CASSFGTHEQYF. The CDR3 DNA sequence: TGTGCCAGCAGTTTTGGGACACACGAGCAGTACTTC.

This rearrangement joins TRBV9 to TRBJ1-2; 11 bases map to TRBD1. Germline assignment: CDR1 SGDLS and CDR2 YYNGEE. V dropped 3 bases and J dropped 3; count of bases not matched to a gene: 7. This CDR3 comprises 16 residues. Here the CDR3 reads CASSEPDRGPYYGYTF. Written as DNA, the CDR3 is TGTGCCAGCAGCGAACCGGACAGGGGGCCGTACTATGGCTACACCTTC.

For this clone: One end of the junction is discordant with germline, which a read error may explain. This sequence joins TRBV11-3 and TRBJ2-1; no clear D. CDR3 length: 15 amino acids. The germline CDR1 and CDR2 sequences are SGHNT and YENEEA. The chain's CDR3 is CASGLTGLSYNEQFF. CDR3 DNA sequence: TGTGCCAGCGGCTTGACCGGGCTATCCTACAATGAGCAGTTCTTC.

Comment on this clone: The same CDR3 arises from other DNA sequences in this sample as well. CDR3 amino acids: CASTRGGTNEKLFF. CDR3 in DNA: TGTGCCAGTACCCGGGGAGGGACTAATGAAAAACTGTTTTTT. The chain has TRBV19 and TRBJ1-4; no firm D call. This CDR3 contains 14 residues. The ends were cut back, 7 bases at V and 2 bases at J, with 11 bases in the middle. The germline V gene has CDR1 LNHDA and CDR2 SQIVND (reference sequence). The complete variable domain, with remaining parts taken from reference TRBV19 and TRBJ1-4, reads DGGITQSPKYLFRKEGQNVTLSCEQNLNHDAMYWYRQDPGQGLRLIYYSQIVNDFQKGDIAEGYSVSREKKESFPLTVTSAQKNPTAFYLCASTRGGTNEKLFFGSGTQLSVL.

This chain links TRBV11-2 with TRBJ1-1; no clear D gene. V lost 4 bases to trimming and J lost 4 bases, with 10 bases between them. Germline CDR1 is SGHAT and CDR2 is FQNNGV. The CDR3 is 13 residues long. The CDR3 sequence is CASSYSQSTEAFF. The CDR3 bases are TGTGCCAGCAGCTATTCACAGAGCACTGAAGCTTTCTTT.

The chain uses TRBV27 and TRBJ2-1; perhaps TRBD2 as D (5 bases). The germline CDR1 and CDR2 sequences are MNHEY and SMNVEV (reference sequence). This CDR3 has 16 residues. The ends were cut back, 7 bases at V and 0 bases at J, with 16 bases in the middle. The chain's CDR3 is CASTLRVGSSYNEQFF. The CDR3 DNA reads TGTGCCAGCACCCTCAGAGTGGGGAGCTCCTACAATGAGCAGTTCTTC.

V is TRBV5-1 and J is TRBJ2-7; tentatively, D is TRBD2 (6 bases). Trimming pared 5 bases from V and 0 bases from J, leaving 9 bases between. Per the germline V gene, CDR1 is SGHRS and CDR2 is YFSETQ. The CDR3 length is 13 residues. The CDR3 coding sequence is TGCGCCAGCAGTCGGGGGTACTCCTACGAGCAGTACTTC. Amino acids: CASSRGYSYEQYF.

CDR3 coding DNA: TGTGCCAGCAGCCAAGTATTAGAACCAAAAATAGCGGGCTACAATGAGCAGTTCTTC. Translating it yields CASSQVLEPKIAGYNEQFF. V and J are TRBV3-1 (or the pseudogene TRBV3-2) and TRBJ2-1; TRBD2 matches 7 bases. The CDR3 is made up of 19 amino acids. Unmatched junction bases numbered 15, after V lost 1 base and J lost 3 bases. Germline CDR1 LGHDT, CDR2 YNNKEL (reference sequence).

The V gene is TRBV19, the J gene TRBJ1-2; D not certain. Germline V CDR1 and CDR2: LNHDA, SQIVND (reference sequence). The CDR3 contains 13 residues. The V and J ends lost 7 bases and 5 bases respectively, with 14 bases between them. Here the CDR3 reads CASTPGRAYGYTF. CDR3 DNA sequence: TGTGCCAGTACCCCGGGGAGAGCTTATGGCTACACCTTC.

V usage is TRBV27 and J usage is TRBJ2-7; D uncertain. Between the trimmed V and J ends, which lost 5 bases and 0 bases, there was a span of 8 bases. This CDR3 has 13 residues. Germline loops: CDR1 MNHEY, CDR2 SMNVEV (reference sequence). For the CDR3, the DNA is TGTGCCAGCAGTCGGCGGAGCTCCTACGAGCAGTACTTC. This encodes CASSRRSSYEQYF.

A word on this clone: The identical CDR3 is also encoded by other nucleotide sequences in the sample. CDR3 sequence reads: CASSPGTAYEQYF. For the CDR3, the DNA is TGTGCCAGCAGCCCCGGGACAGCATACGAGCAGTACTTC. The chain has TRBV3-1 (or the pseudogene TRBV3-2) and TRBJ2-7; 7 bases agree with TRBD1. The CDR3 is 13 residues long. V was clipped by 4 bases and J by 4 bases; unmatched bases: 4. Germline assignment: CDR1 LGHDT and CDR2 YNNKEL (reference sequence).

The V call is TRBV7-9, the J call TRBJ1-1, with TRBD1 matching 7 bases. V shed 1 base, J shed 10 bases, and the junction held 9 bases outside the gene matches. The CDR3 totals 14 residues. Germline lookup yields CDR1 SEHNR and CDR2 FQNEAQ (reference sequence). The CDR3 coding sequence is TGTGCCAGCAGCTTAGATAGGTCACAGGGGAGAGCTTTCTTT. Translating gives CASSLDRSQGRAFF.